These 24 T cell receptor beta chains came from one sample sequenced in a study of T cells in localized non-small cell lung cancer. TCRdb's copy holds only in-frame clones and misses some; the assay was immunoSEQ multiplex PCR. The sample contains roughly 24,000 clones, 89% of which appear only once. The material sequenced was peripheral blood, taken before any cancer treatment. These receptor sequences come from a man aged 35 to 70 with stage I squamous cell lung carcinoma.

The rearrangement joins TRBV12-5 to TRBJ1-2; D gene ambiguous. This CDR3 is 14 amino acids long. Germline-derived CDR1 and CDR2 are LGHNT and FRNRAP. The V and J ends lost 5 bases and 1 base respectively, with 11 bases between them. For the CDR3, the DNA is TGTGCTAGTGGTACCAAAGACGATAACTATGGCTACACCTTC. Protein: CASGTKDDNYGYTF.

V and J are TRBV7-6 and TRBJ2-2, with D perhaps being TRBD1 or TRBD2 (6 bases each). The V and J ends lost 5 bases and 6 bases respectively, with 13 bases between them. The CDR3 length is 14 residues. CDR1 is SGHVS and CDR2 is FNYEAQ in the germline V gene. The CDR3 spells CASSLRGVAGELFF. Written as DNA, the CDR3 is TGTGCCAGCAGCCTAAGGGGGGTCGCCGGGGAGCTGTTTTTT. Drawing the rest from reference TRBV7-6 and TRBJ2-2, the complete variable domain is GAGVSQSPRYKVTKRGQDVALRCDPISGHVSLYWYRQALGQGPEFLTYFNYEAQQDKSGLPNDRFSAERPEGSISTLTIQRTEQRDSAMYRCASSLRGVAGELFFGEGSRLTVL.

This clone was seen a single time. The rearrangement joins TRBV28 to TRBJ1-5; TRBD1 matches 9 bases. This CDR3 contains 17 residues. CDR1 is MDHEN, CDR2 SYDVKM, per germline. V was pared by 5 bases and J by 6 bases, with 14 bases of the junction left unmatched. CDR3 protein: CASSAPPGQGGSQPQHF. As DNA, the CDR3 is TGTGCCAGCAGTGCACCTCCGGGACAGGGCGGTAGTCAGCCCCAGCATTTT.

The V and J genes are TRBV11-2 and TRBJ1-4; maybe TRBD1 (5 bases). Trimming left V 1 base short and J 6 bases short, with 12 bases between. Looked up from germline, CDR1 is SGHAT and CDR2 is FQNNGV. CDR3 length: 15 amino acids. The CDR3 region has the DNA TGTGCCAGCAGCTTAGGGGGCGCGTTTGATGAAAAACTGTTTTTT. Amino acid sequence: CASSLGGAFDEKLFF.

V gene TRBV2 combines with J gene TRBJ1-5; tentatively, D is TRBD1 (6 bases). The CDR3 length is 15 residues. The germline V gene encodes CDR1 SNHLY and CDR2 FYNNEI. The V end lost 4 bases, the J end lost 9 bases, and 19 bases lay between the germline ends. This CDR3 is CASSGGLAGAAPQHF. CDR3 bases: TGTGCCAGCAGTGGTGGGTTGGCGGGGGCCGCGCCCCAGCATTTT.

J is TRBJ1-6 and V is TRBV5-1; possibly TRBD1 for D (5 bases). Germline lookup yields CDR1 SGHRS and CDR2 YFSETQ. V dropped 0 bases and J dropped 2 bases, with 12 bases sitting between them. The CDR3 covers 17 residues. CDR3 sequence: CASSLGGGTTYNSPLHF. For the CDR3, the DNA is TGCGCCAGCAGCTTGGGTGGGGGGACCACCTATAATTCACCCCTCCACTTT.

This rearrangement joins TRBV14 to TRBJ1-2, with no clear D. This CDR3 has 13 amino acids. Between the trimmed V and J ends, which lost 3 bases and 6 bases, there was a span of 11 bases. Looked up from germline, CDR1 is SGHDN and CDR2 is FVKESK. The CDR3 loop is CASSQIGVDGYTF. The CDR3 DNA reads as TGTGCCAGCAGCCAGATTGGGGTTGATGGCTACACCTTC.

The V gene is TRBV5-6, the J gene TRBJ2-7; maybe TRBD2 (7 bases). The CDR3 is made up of 14 amino acids. Per the germline V gene, CDR1 is SGHDT and CDR2 is YYEEEE. V dropped 2 bases and J dropped 6 bases, with 15 bases sitting between them. For the CDR3, the DNA is TGTGCCAGCAGCTTTAGGGCGGGGGCGCCCGAGCAGTACTTC. Translated: CASSFRAGAPEQYF.

The rearrangement links TRBV30 to TRBJ1-6; D is uncertain. This CDR3 contains 11 residues. Per the germline V gene, CDR1 is GTSNPN and CDR2 is SVGIG (reference sequence). Trimming took off 3 bases at V and 5 bases at J, with 2 bases between the two ends. In nucleotides, the CDR3 is TGTGCCTGGAGGAATAATTCACCCCTCCACTTT. It is translated as CAWRNNSPLHF.

This chain connects TRBV28 to TRBJ1-6; D is ambiguous. CDR1 MDHEN and CDR2 SYDVKM come from the germline V gene. Trimming took off 3 bases at V and 11 bases at J, with 8 bases between the two ends. The CDR3 runs to 12 residues. The CDR3 is CASSFFNPPLHF. The CDR3 nucleotides are TGTGCCAGCAGTTTCTTCAATCCACCCCTCCACTTT.

V usage is TRBV9 and J usage is TRBJ2-6; D tentatively fits TRBD1 or TRBD2 (6 bases each). The CDR3 length is 17 residues. In germline, CDR1 is SGDLS, CDR2 YYNGEE. Between the trimmed V and J ends, which lost 0 bases and 0 bases, there was a span of 10 bases. DNA for the CDR3: TGTGCCAGCAGCGTAGGGGGGGCCCTCTCTGGGGCCAACGTCCTGACTTTC. It translates to CASSVGGALSGANVLTF.

This chain joins TRBV30 and TRBJ1-1; no clear D. Trimming cost V 5 bases and J 9 bases, with 13 bases left between them. There are 11 residues in the CDR3. CDR1 GTSNPN and CDR2 SVGIG come from the germline V gene (reference sequence). The CDR3 nucleotides read TGTGCCTGGTCATTGGAGAATAAAGCTTTCTTT. Translating gives CAWSLENKAFF.

J is TRBJ2-7 and V is TRBV19, with TRBD1 as a possible D gene (5 bases). V shed 3 bases and J shed 6 bases, with 18 bases lying between them. The germline V gene encodes CDR1 LNHDA and CDR2 SQIVND (reference sequence). The CDR3 runs to 15 residues. This CDR3 reads CASSIDSQVPGEQYF. CDR3 sequence (DNA): TGTGCCAGTAGTATCGACAGCCAGGTCCCGGGCGAGCAGTACTTC.

This chain uses TRBV21-1 with TRBJ1-2; the table assigns TRBD1, which was not confirmed against the DNA. TRBV21-1 is a pseudogene segment. The CDR3 is 18 residues long. This chain's CDR3 is CASSKSGQGSGGYYGYTF. CDR3 DNA sequence: TGTGCCAGCAGCAAATCCGGACAGGGGAGCGGCGGGTACTATGGCTACACCTTC.

The chain carries TRBV28 and TRBJ1-1, with D possibly TRBD1 on 6 matching bases. V was cut by 8 bases and J by 0 bases, with 13 bases left in between. Per the germline V gene, CDR1 is MDHEN and CDR2 is SYDVKM. The CDR3 length is 14 residues. CDR3 sequence: CASVGAGVNTEAFF. The DNA of the CDR3 is TGTGCCAGCGTGGGGGCGGGGGTGAACACTGAAGCTTTCTTT. Using reference TRBV28 and TRBJ1-1 for the parts outside the CDR3, the full variable domain is DVKVTQSSRYLVKRTGEKVFLECVQDMDHENMFWYRQDPGLGLRLIYFSYDVKMKEKGDIPEGYSVSREKKERFSLILESASTNQTSMYLCASVGAGVNTEAFFGQGTRLTVV.

The rearrangement joins TRBV12-5 to TRBJ2-3, with 12 bases lining up with TRBD2. CDR1 and CDR2 (germline): LGHNT, FRNRAP. The CDR3 runs 16 residues. After removal of 0 bases from V and 13 bases from J, the junction contained 11 bases not matched to a gene. The CDR3 DNA reads TGTGCTAGTGGTTTGGTAGAGTCTAGCGGGGGGGCCACTGAGTATTTT. Amino acid sequence: CASGLVESSGGATEYF. Together with reference TRBV12-5 and TRBJ2-3, the CDR3 gives the full variable domain: DARVTQTPRHKVTEMGQEVTMRCQPILGHNTVFWYRQTMMQGLELLAYFRNRAPLDDSGMPKDRFSAEMPDATLATLKIQPSEPRDSAVYFCASGLVESSGGATEYFGPGTRLTVL.

The V gene is TRBV28, the J gene TRBJ1-2; 8 bases match TRBD1. V was clipped by 6 bases and J by 5 bases; unmatched bases: 14. The germline gives CDR1 MDHEN, CDR2 SYDVKM. The CDR3 has 16 amino acids. The CDR3 protein is CASRPLQGVGFYGYTF. The CDR3 nucleotides read TGTGCCAGCAGGCCACTACAGGGGGTAGGGTTTTATGGCTACACCTTC.

The rearrangement uses TRBV6-5 and TRBJ2-5; D might be TRBD1 (6 bases). Germline V gene lookup returns CDR1 MNHEY and CDR2 SVGAGI. This CDR3 is built from 15 residues. V was cut by 0 bases and J by 1 base, with 9 bases left in between. In DNA, the CDR3 is TGTGCCAGCAGTTACTCAAACAGGGTCCAAGAGACCCAGTACTTC. Amino acids: CASSYSNRVQETQYF.

This chain links TRBV18 with TRBJ2-1; TRBD1 or TRBD2 may be the D gene (5 bases each). The V end was cut by 3 bases, the J end by 4 bases, with 10 bases between. This CDR3 is built from 14 residues. Germline V gene sequence: CDR1 KGHSH, CDR2 LQKENI. CDR3 sequence: CASSPQGRYNEQFF. The CDR3 DNA is TGTGCCAGCTCACCCCAGGGACGGTACAATGAGCAGTTCTTC.

V is TRBV6-6 and J is TRBJ2-7; 8 bases map to TRBD1. V trimming: 3 bases; J trimming: 2 bases; junction bases outside the gene matches: 3. CDR1 MNHNY and CDR2 SVGAGI come from the germline V gene (reference sequence). The CDR3 loop spans 14 amino acids. The CDR3 bases are TGTGCCAGCAGTTATTCGACAGGGGCCTACGAGCAGTACTTC. It specifies CASSYSTGAYEQYF.

This chain connects TRBV18 to TRBJ2-1; 11 bases are a match to TRBD1. Trimming cost V 1 base and J 7 bases; bases outside gene matches: 9. The CDR3 is made up of 17 amino acids. Germline V gene sequence: CDR1 KGHSH, CDR2 LQKENI. The CDR3 reads CASSPQAGDRGRNEQFF. The CDR3 nucleotides read TGTGCCAGCTCACCACAGGCGGGGGACAGGGGGAGAAATGAGCAGTTCTTC.

The chain recombines TRBV7-9 with TRBJ2-2, with D possibly TRBD1 on 6 matching bases. Deletions cut 11 bases from V and 0 bases from J, with 13 bases between. The CDR3 totals 14 residues. The V gene's germline CDR1 is SEHNR and CDR2 FQNEAQ (reference sequence). Here the CDR3 reads CAVTKGANTGELFF. CDR3 bases: TGTGCCGTGACGAAGGGGGCGAACACCGGGGAGCTGTTTTTT.

This rearrangement joins TRBV11-2 to TRBJ2-5; 8 nucleotides agree with TRBD2. The V segment lost 5 bases and the J segment 3 bases; nucleotides outside the gene matches: 2. Germline V CDR1 and CDR2: SGHAT, FQNNGV. This CDR3 is built from 13 residues. CDR3 nucleotide sequence: TGTGCCAGCAGCCCGGGACTAGAAGAGACCCAGTACTTC. It translates to CASSPGLEETQYF.

This rearrangement joins TRBV5-4 to TRBJ2-2, with D unclear. This CDR3 comprises 12 residues. V was clipped by 4 bases and J by 5 bases, with 6 bases between them. Germline V lookup: CDR1 SGHNT, CDR2 YYREEE (reference sequence). The DNA for the CDR3 is TGTGCCAGCAGCGAACGTACCGGGGAGCTGTTTTTT. Protein product: CASSERTGELFF.